The 21 T cell receptor beta chains presented below share a single source sample, sequenced in a study of blood T cells in healthy people across ages. The authors ran a second PCR of about 6 to 11 cycles using a sample-barcoded 5' primer and a J-beta primer mix. TCRdb itself ran the 5' RACE reads through MiXCR, one entry per CDR3 protein. The data show about 650,000 distinct CDR3 sequences, roughly 32% seen once. Specimen: blood. The source is a woman at least 80 years old in good health.

This clonotype was counted ten times or more. V gene TRBV7-2 combines with J gene TRBJ2-7; TRBD1 is a possible D gene (6 bases). This CDR3 spans 15 amino acids. V lost 3 bases and J 4 bases, leaving 16 bases between the germline ends. CDR1 is SGHTA and CDR2 is FQGNSA in the germline V gene. The CDR3 region has the DNA TGTGCCAGCAGCTTTCGGGGTGGACAGCATTACGAGCAGTACTTC. Translating it yields CASSFRGGQHYEQYF.

This clonotype was counted only a few times. The V and J genes are TRBV6-6 and TRBJ1-1; the D is unclear. Trimming removed 3 bases from V and 0 bases from J, with 14 bases in between. CDR3 length: 16 amino acids. Germline V CDR1 and CDR2: MNHNY, SVGAGI (reference sequence). The CDR3 DNA sequence: TGTGCCAGCAGTTATCCCCGACACTTCATGAACACTGAAGCTTTCTTT. Translated, it gives CASSYPRHFMNTEAFF.

This clonotype came up a few times. A read error may explain this, as a much larger clone is one base away. The chain uses TRBV7-9 and TRBJ2-7, with TRBD1 matching over 10 bases. The CDR3 length is 15 residues. V shed 5 bases, J shed 5 bases, and the junction held 9 bases outside the gene matches. Germline assignment: CDR1 SEHNR and CDR2 FQNEAQ (reference sequence). The CDR3 nucleotides read TGTGCCAGCAGCGCATACCGGGACAGGGGCGACGAGCAGTACTTC. Amino acid sequence: CASSAYRDRGDEQYF.

This clonotype was counted many times. The gene calls are TRBV5-1 and TRBJ2-5; 10 positions match TRBD1. CDR1 and CDR2 (germline): SGHRS, YFSETQ. The length of the CDR3 is 14 residues. Trimming cost V 5 bases and J 5 bases; bases outside gene matches: 6. The CDR3 sequence is CASRGTGAQETQYF. CDR3 coding DNA: TGCGCCAGCAGGGGGACAGGGGCCCAGGAGACCCAGTACTTC.

This clonotype was counted many times. CDR3: CASSEAGSGTDTQYF. CDR3 in DNA: TGTGCCAGCAGTGAAGCGGGGTCAGGGACTGATACGCAGTATTTT. The chain joins TRBV2 to TRBJ2-3, with a tentative D call TRBD2 (6 bases). Germline values: CDR1 SNHLY, CDR2 FYNNEI. Deletions cut 0 bases from V and 6 bases from J, with 13 bases between. This CDR3 has 15 amino acids.

The chain joins TRBV6-5 to TRBJ2-7, with D perhaps TRBD2 (6 bases). From germline, CDR1 is MNHEY and CDR2 SVGAGI. This CDR3 is 14 amino acids long. V shed 3 bases and J shed 3 bases, with 12 bases lying between them. The CDR3 DNA is TGTGCCAGCAGTTATCGGCGGGACCTCTACGAGCAGTACTTC. Translating gives CASSYRRDLYEQYF.

The sample holds many counts of this clonotype. A much bigger clone sits one base away, suggesting this may be a read error. The chain uses TRBV20-1 and TRBJ2-7; D possibly corresponds to TRBD1 (6 bases). The germline CDR1 and CDR2 sequences are DFQATT and SNEGSKA (reference sequence). This CDR3 contains 15 residues. Trimming removed 3 bases at V and 7 bases at J, with 22 bases between. The CDR3 nucleotides read TGCAGTGCTAGGAAAACCGGGACAATCAACAATGAGCAGTACTTC. Amino acids: CSARKTGTINNEQYF.

A word on this clonotype: A much larger clone lies one base from this, so it may be a read error. CDR3 loop: CASSLKTMNTEAFF. CDR3 DNA sequence: TGTGCCAGCAGCTTAAAGACGATGAACACTGAAGCTTTCTTT. The V and J genes are TRBV7-9 and TRBJ1-1; D not resolved. V dropped 2 bases and J dropped 0 bases, with 7 bases sitting between them. The germline gives CDR1 SEHNR, CDR2 FQNEAQ (reference sequence). CDR3 length: 14 residues.

This clonotype was observed at least ten times. The V call is TRBV6-5, the J call TRBJ2-7; 7 nucleotides agree with TRBD2. The J segment lost 2 bases and the V segment lost 4 bases, leaving 11 bases of the junction unmatched. The germline V gene encodes CDR1 MNHEY and CDR2 SVGAGI. The CDR3 covers 16 residues. The CDR3 bases are TGTGCCAGCAGTTTCCTCAGGGAGGGTATAGCCTACGAGCAGTACTTC. As protein: CASSFLREGIAYEQYF.

Turning to this clonotype: A read error may be the cause here, since a much bigger clone is one base away. The CDR3 ends on some other residue instead of the conserved phenylalanine or tryptophan, so this is likely a read error. The rearrangement links TRBV9 to TRBJ2-5; D remains unclear. The CDR3 is 13 amino acids. Germline V gives CDR1 SGDLS, CDR2 YYNGEE. V was pared by 0 bases and J by 5 bases, with 8 bases between. The chain's CDR3 is CASSVGGWETQYV. DNA of the CDR3: TGTGCCAGCAGCGTAGGAGGATGGGAGACCCAGTACGTC.

This clonotype has a count of ten or more. The chain has TRBV15 and TRBJ1-5; a weak D match, TRBD1 (6 bases). Trimming stripped 0 bases from V and 7 bases from J, with 13 bases between. This CDR3 has 15 amino acids. Germline CDR1 and CDR2: LNHNV and YYDKDF (reference sequence). The CDR3 DNA reads TGTGCCACCAGCAGAGATAACACAGGGCTACAGCCCCAGCATTTT. Residues: CATSRDNTGLQPQHF.

As regards this clonotype: One base away lies a much larger clone, so this may be a sequencing read error. The chain combines TRBV2 with TRBJ2-5, with D maybe TRBD1 (6 bases). The germline V gene has CDR1 SNHLY and CDR2 FYNNEI. The V end was cut by 6 bases, the J end by 11 bases, with 16 bases between. This CDR3 spans 12 amino acids. Here the CDR3 DNA reads TGTGCCAGCAGGGGGGCGAACGATGAGCAGTACTTC. Its translation: CASRGANDEQYF.

V is TRBV6-5 and J is TRBJ1-2; D possibly corresponds to TRBD1 (6 bases). The CDR3 spans 16 residues. Trimming stripped 6 bases from V and 2 bases from J, with 19 bases between. Germline V lookup: CDR1 MNHEY, CDR2 SVGAGI. This chain's CDR3 is CASSIDRSRPNYGYTF. CDR3 DNA: TGTGCCAGCAGCATCGACAGGAGCCGGCCGAACTATGGCTACACCTTC.

This clonotype was counted ten times or more. The V gene is TRBV2, the J gene TRBJ2-5, with TRBD1 as a possible D gene (6 bases). CDR1 and CDR2 (germline): SNHLY, FYNNEI. This CDR3 spans 13 amino acids. Trimming stripped 6 bases from V and 3 bases from J, with 11 bases between. This CDR3 reads CASSPAGEETQYF. The CDR3 DNA sequence: TGTGCCAGCAGCCCGGCAGGGGAAGAGACCCAGTACTTC. Variable domain in full (rest from reference TRBV2 and TRBJ2-5): EPEVTQTPSHQVTQMGQEVILRCVPISNHLYFYWYRQILGQKVEFLVSFYNNEISEKSEIFDDQFSVERPDGSNFTLKIRSTKLEDSAMYFCASSPAGEETQYFGPGTRLLVL.

This sequence joins TRBV20-1 and TRBJ2-1, with 7 bases that match TRBD2. The CDR3 spans 14 residues. Germline V gene data show CDR1 as DFQATT and CDR2 as SNEGSKA (reference sequence). V was pared by 4 bases and J by 3 bases, with 6 bases of the junction left unmatched. The CDR3 sequence is CSAKPASGYNEQFF. CDR3 DNA sequence: TGCAGTGCTAAACCGGCTAGCGGCTACAATGAGCAGTTCTTC.

At least ten counts were recorded for this clonotype. This rearrangement joins TRBV6-2 or TRBV6-3 to TRBJ2-7; a weak D match, TRBD2 (6 bases). The CDR3 consists of 14 residues. Germline lookup yields CDR1 MNHEY and CDR2 SVGEGT. Trimming pared 4 bases from V and 5 bases from J, leaving 15 bases between. CDR3 nucleotide sequence: TGTGCCAGCAGTTCGGGCGGGGTCACTCACGAGCAGTACTTC. Amino acid sequence: CASSSGGVTHEQYF.

To note about this clonotype: It may be a read error: a sequence one base away is much more abundant. This chain uses TRBV20-1 with TRBJ1-2, with 7 bases identical to TRBD1. The germline gives CDR1 DFQATT, CDR2 SNEGSKA (reference sequence). This CDR3 is 13 amino acids long. The CDR3 sequence is CSAWDRTNYGYNF. In DNA form, the CDR3 reads TGCAGTGCGTGGGACAGAACTAACTATGGCTACAACTTC.

In this sample, this clonotype turned up many times. The V call is TRBV20-1, the J call TRBJ1-4, with unresolved D. V dropped 1 base and J dropped 6 bases, with 9 bases sitting between them. This CDR3 spans 13 amino acids. Germline values: CDR1 DFQATT, CDR2 SNEGSKA (reference sequence). In DNA, the CDR3 is TGCAGTGCTAGAGGTTACAGCGATGAAAAACTGTTTTTT. Amino acids: CSARGYSDEKLFF.

This clonotype came up many times. The CDR3, as DNA: TGTGCCAGCAGCTTAGGGGGGACAGACTCTGGCGATGGCTACACCTTC. This codes for CASSLGGTDSGDGYTF. The chain combines TRBV7-3 with TRBJ1-2; TRBD1 aligns across 7 bases. Germline values: CDR1 SGHTA, CDR2 FQGTGA. The CDR3 runs 16 residues. J gave up 6 bases and V 2 bases, and 12 bases lay outside the gene matches.

The rearrangement joins TRBV9 to TRBJ1-1; TRBD1 aligns across 7 bases. V shed 4 bases and J 5 bases; nucleotides not matched to a gene: 8. There are 14 residues in the CDR3. CDR1 SGDLS and CDR2 YYNGEE come from the germline V gene. The CDR3 reads CASSLTDRATEAFF. As DNA, the CDR3 is TGTGCCAGCAGCTTAACCGACAGGGCTACTGAAGCTTTCTTT. Drawing the rest from reference TRBV9 and TRBJ1-1, the complete variable domain is DSGVTQTPKHLITATGQRVTLRCSPRSGDLSVYWYQQSLDQGLQFLIQYYNGEERAKGNILERFSAQQFPDLHSELNLSSLELGDSALYFCASSLTDRATEAFFGQGTRLTVV.

This clonotype was counted many times. V and J are TRBV25-1 and TRBJ2-1; the D is unclear. Germline CDR1 and CDR2: MGHDK and SYGVNS. This CDR3 is 14 amino acids long. V lost 1 base to trimming and J lost 0 bases, with 4 bases between them. The CDR3 protein is CASSELVSYNEQFF. The DNA of the CDR3 is TGTGCCAGCAGTGAATTAGTCTCCTACAATGAGCAGTTCTTC.